The 9 T cell receptor beta chains below were found in one sample sequenced in a study of blood T cell repertoires in COVID-19. The repertoire was sequenced with immunoSEQ multiplex PCR; TCRdb's copy has only in-frame clones and lacks some. Of around 200,000 clones in the sample, around 84% were seen once. Sequenced input: PBMCs or T cells enriched from blood (not recorded which). All receptors derive from a middle-aged man who had recovered from COVID-19.

Here the CDR3 reads CASSSRGYSNQPQHF. In nucleotides, the CDR3 is TGTGCCAGCAGCAGTAGGGGATATAGCAATCAGCCCCAGCATTTT. The J gene is TRBJ1-5, the V gene TRBV6-5; TRBD1 might be the D (5 bases). Germline-derived CDR1 and CDR2 are MNHEY and SVGAGI. CDR3 length: 15 amino acids. V was shortened by 6 bases and J by 0 bases, with 12 bases between the two germline ends.

This clone has just a few counts. The V and J genes are TRBV12-5 and TRBJ2-5, with a possible D match to TRBD1 (7 bases). Germline assignment: CDR1 LGHNT and CDR2 FRNRAP. The V and J ends lost 1 base and 1 base respectively, with 10 bases between them. The CDR3 has 15 residues. In DNA, the CDR3 is TGTGCTAGTGGTTTGGGACAGGGAGGCCAAGAGACCCAGTACTTC. As protein: CASGLGQGGQETQYF.

The rearrangement links TRBV6-2 or TRBV6-3 to TRBJ2-7; 8 positions agree with TRBD1. From germline, CDR1 is MNHEY and CDR2 SVGEGT. The CDR3 sequence is 14 residues long. Losses at the gene ends were 2 bases for V and 12 bases for J; bases not matched to a gene: 12. The CDR3 DNA sequence: TGTGCCAGCAGTTACCCCACAGGGGGGTCAGGGTGGTACTTC. It codes for CASSYPTGGSGWYF.

V and J are TRBV6-2 or TRBV6-3 and TRBJ1-1, with D tentatively TRBD1 (6 bases). The V and J ends lost 5 bases and 1 base respectively, with 8 bases between them. CDR3 size: 13 residues. Germline lookup yields CDR1 MNHEY and CDR2 SVGEGT. CDR3 nucleotides: TGTGCCAGCAGTCACAGGGAGAACACTGAAGCTTTCTTT. It specifies CASSHRENTEAFF.

The rearrangement uses TRBV19 and TRBJ2-2; 8 positions agree with TRBD1. The ends lost 6 bases at V and 6 bases at J; junction bases unmatched: 12. The CDR3 is 16 residues long. From germline, CDR1 is LNHDA and CDR2 SQIVND (reference sequence). CDR3 nucleotides: TGTGCCAGTAGATCCCCGGGGCAGGGGGCCTCCGGGGAGCTGTTTTTT. The encoded protein is CASRSPGQGASGELFF.

This chain links TRBV12-3 or TRBV12-4 with TRBJ1-1; 8 bases fit TRBD1. The ends lost 6 bases at V and 6 bases at J; junction bases unmatched: 6. This CDR3 is built from 13 residues. CDR3 in DNA: TGTGCCAGCAGCCGTGGACAGGGCTCTGAAGCTTTCTTT. Residues: CASSRGQGSEAFF.

The chain has TRBV14 and TRBJ2-7; weak D call: TRBD1 (6 bases). CDR3 length: 15 residues. Germline V gene sequence: CDR1 SGHDN, CDR2 FVKESK. Between the trimmed V and J ends, which lost 1 base and 3 bases, there was a span of 13 bases. The CDR3 DNA is TGTGCCAGCAGCCAAGGTTGGCAGGGGAACTACGAGCAGTACTTC. Protein sequence: CASSQGWQGNYEQYF. The complete variable domain, with remaining parts taken from reference TRBV14 and TRBJ2-7, reads EAGVTQFPSHSVIEKGQTVTLRCDPISGHDNLYWYRRVMGKEIKFLLHFVKESKQDESGMPNNRFLAERTGGTYSTLKVQPAELEDSGVYFCASSQGWQGNYEQYFGPGTRLTVT.

The chain employs TRBV18 and TRBJ2-2; the D is unclear. V was trimmed by 0 bases and J by 2 bases, leaving 7 bases between them. The CDR3 extends over 15 amino acids. CDR1 and CDR2 (germline): KGHSH, LQKENI. The CDR3 DNA reads TGTGCCAGCTCACCACCATATCCTAACACCGGGGAGCTGTTTTTT. Residues: CASSPPYPNTGELFF. Drawing the rest from reference TRBV18 and TRBJ2-2, the complete variable domain is NAGVMQNPRHLVRRRGQEARLRCSPMKGHSHVYWYRQLPEEGLKFMVYLQKENIIDESGMPKERFSAEFPKEGPSILRIQQVVRGDSAAYFCASSPPYPNTGELFFGEGSRLTVL.

This chain links TRBV14 with TRBJ2-5; a weak D match, TRBD2 (6 bases). Germline V gene lookup returns CDR1 SGHDN and CDR2 FVKESK. The CDR3 is 16 amino acids. V was clipped by 4 bases and J by 2 bases, with 17 bases between them. CDR3 protein: CASSPLSGSRQETQYF. In DNA, the CDR3 is TGTGCCAGCAGCCCGCTTAGCGGAAGCCGTCAAGAGACCCAGTACTTC.